This T cell receptor beta chain was observed in a study of T cells after yellow fever vaccination. The CDR3 contains 14 residues. Germline V gives CDR1 SGHRS, CDR2 YFSETQ. Trimming stripped 1 base from V and 7 bases from J, with 11 bases between. In this sample, this clonotype turned up many times. In TCRdb, the 5' RACE reads were re-called with MiXCR into one record per CDR3 protein. The table has almost 600,000 distinct CDR3 sequences, roughly 12% seen once. The source material was PBMCs, sampled on the day of the yellow fever booster vaccination. The chain joins TRBV5-1 to TRBJ2-2; D gene ambiguous. This clonotype originated in a man under 40 who received the YFV17D yellow fever vaccine. CDR3 nucleotide sequence: TGCGCCAGCAGCTTGAGCAACACGAACGGGGAGCTGTTTTTT. This codes for CASSLSNTNGELFF.